The clone carrying this TCR beta chain appeared a few times. The antigen is not known. The source of the sample is a study of beta chain features in type 1 diabetes. Study conclusions and caveats: Within each of all four CD4+ subsets, Type 1 diabetes patients had TCRB CDR3s that were moderately but significantly shorter.

This CDR3 has 15 amino acids. V was trimmed by 5 bases and J by 2 bases, leaving 16 bases between them. The germline gives CDR1 SGHVS, CDR2 FNYEAQ. Sequenced material consisted of expressed TCRB transcripts (all of the isolated RNA was reverse transcribed). TCRdb's copy holds only in-frame clones and misses some; the assay was immunoSEQ multiplex PCR. The repertoire consists of hundreds of thousands of clones, with around 15% occurring once and the leading ten covering just under 0.04%. V and J are TRBV7-6 and TRBJ2-7, with D perhaps given as TRBD1 or TRBD2 (7 bases each). The sequence derives from a young man with type 1 diabetes. The sample was naive CD4+ T cells from blood. CDR3 residues: CASSVSRGGAYEQYF. In DNA form, the CDR3 reads TGTGCCAGCAGCGTCAGCAGGGGGGGAGCCTACGAGCAGTACTTC.